This T cell receptor (beta chain) was retrieved from a study of shared clonotypes between healthy human individuals. Germline CDR1 SEHNR, CDR2 FQNEAQ (reference sequence). This CDR3 contains 15 residues. V lost 7 bases to trimming and J lost 5 bases; unmatched junction nucleotides: 8. The naive CD8 population came from CD45RO-negative cells selected for CCR7, without terminally differentiated effector memory CD45RA+ cells. Donors were Caucasian adults residing in Nashville, Tennessee, USA. The study ran the assay at deep level. Repertoires were generated with immunoSEQ multiplex PCR, while TCRdb's copy carries only in-frame clones and drops some. The table has some 2.1 million clones, about 95% seen once.

The chain is built from TRBV7-9 and TRBJ2-7; 13 positions match TRBD2. Source material: naive CD8+ T cells sorted from blood. The clonotype originates from a young man in good health. CDR3 in amino acids: CASTLTSGGDNEQYF. The CDR3 DNA is TGTGCCAGCACTCTCACTAGCGGGGGGGATAACGAGCAGTACTTC.